This entry features one T cell receptor beta chain sequence. Antigen unknown. The data belong to a study of response to subunit inactivated influenza vaccine. Whole-study findings and limits: The study's authors posited that every seasonal influenza vaccination enlists few new T cells.

V gave up 1 base and J gave up 7 bases; unmatched junction bases: 7. Germline CDR1 SGHTA, CDR2 FQGNSA. The CDR3 consists of 15 residues. MiXCR was run by TCRdb on the RT-PCR reads, yielding one entry per CDR3 protein. The sample has about 520,000 distinct CDR3 sequences, 7.2% seen once. The chain is built from TRBV7-2 and TRBJ2-1; 7 bases fit TRBD2. This sequence was found in a man between 50 and 75 years old who received an inactivated influenza vaccine. The sequencing used PBMCs from blood, collected approximately 25 months after vaccination. CDR3 bases: TGTGCCAGCAGCTTAGGGGGGGGATTTTCGAATGAGCAGTTCTTC. This translates into CASSLGGGFSNEQFF.